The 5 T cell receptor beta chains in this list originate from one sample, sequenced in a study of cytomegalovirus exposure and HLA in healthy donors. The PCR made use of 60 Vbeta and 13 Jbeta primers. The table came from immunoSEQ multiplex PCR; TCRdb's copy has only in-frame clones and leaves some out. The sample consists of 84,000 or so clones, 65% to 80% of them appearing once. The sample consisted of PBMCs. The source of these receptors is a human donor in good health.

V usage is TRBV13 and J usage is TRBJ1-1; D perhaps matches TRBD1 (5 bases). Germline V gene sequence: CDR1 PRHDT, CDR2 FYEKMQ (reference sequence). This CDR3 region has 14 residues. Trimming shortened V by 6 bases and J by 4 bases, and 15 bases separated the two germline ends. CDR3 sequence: CASRIGAGSTEAFF. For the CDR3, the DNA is TGTGCCAGCAGAATAGGGGCGGGGAGCACTGAAGCTTTCTTT.

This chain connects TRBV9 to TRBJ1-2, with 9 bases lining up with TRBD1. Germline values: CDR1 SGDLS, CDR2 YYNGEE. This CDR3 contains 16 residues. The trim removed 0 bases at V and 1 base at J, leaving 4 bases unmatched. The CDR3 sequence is CASSVGTGGRNYGYTF. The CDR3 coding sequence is TGTGCCAGCAGCGTAGGCACAGGGGGCCGTAACTATGGCTACACCTTC.

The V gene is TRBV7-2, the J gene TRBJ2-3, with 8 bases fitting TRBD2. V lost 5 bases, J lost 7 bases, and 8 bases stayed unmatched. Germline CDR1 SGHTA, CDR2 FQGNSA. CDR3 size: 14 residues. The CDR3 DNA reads TGTGCCAGCAGCCCGCAGGCGGGGGGAAATACGCAGTATTTT. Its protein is CASSPQAGGNTQYF. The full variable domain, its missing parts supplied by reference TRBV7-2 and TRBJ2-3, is GAGVSQSPSNKVTEKGKDVELRCDPISGHTALYWYRQSLGQGLEFLIYFQGNSAPDKSGLPSDRFSAERTGGSVSTLTIQRTQQEDSAVYLCASSPQAGGNTQYFGPGTRLTVL.

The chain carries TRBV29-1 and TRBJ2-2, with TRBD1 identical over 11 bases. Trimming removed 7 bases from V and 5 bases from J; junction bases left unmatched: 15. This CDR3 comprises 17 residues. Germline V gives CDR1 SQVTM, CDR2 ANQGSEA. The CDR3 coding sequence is TGCAGCGCCACAACCCAGGACAGGGGGCGAATAACCGGGGAGCTGTTTTTT. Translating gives CSATTQDRGRITGELFF.

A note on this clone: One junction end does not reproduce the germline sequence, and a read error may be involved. The CDR3 reads CASSTTGLDQPQNF. CDR3 nucleotide sequence: TGCGCCAGCAGCACAACAGGGTTGGATCAGCCCCAGAATTTT. This chain uses TRBV5-1 with TRBJ1-5; tentatively, D is TRBD1 (6 bases). Germline CDR1 and CDR2: SGHRS and YFSETQ. The CDR3 consists of 14 residues.